This passage covers 32 T cell receptor beta chains from one sample sequenced in a study of cytomegalovirus exposure and HLA in healthy donors (dated by TCRdb to about 2017). Receptor amplification or capture employed the immunoSEQ multiplex PCR assay. For the multiplex PCR, a mixture combining 60 forward primers for TCR Vbeta segments and 13 reverse primers for TCR Jbeta segments was used. TCRdb stores this immuneACCESS table with in-frame sequences only. Part of the clones is absent; in the studies checked, under half of the shortfall reflects unresolved V genes, and no reason is known for the rest. The sample yields 200,000 or so clones; 82% were counted once. The ten largest clonotypes hold 6.5% of the sample. Sequencing was performed on PBMCs. Source of these receptors: a woman aged 50 to 60 in good health and CMV-seropositive.

V and J are TRBV5-1 and TRBJ2-1, with D perhaps TRBD2 (6 bases). Germline CDR1 is SGHRS and CDR2 is YFSETQ. The CDR3 has 13 amino acids. V was pared by 2 bases and J by 8 bases, with 11 bases between. The CDR3, as DNA: TGCGCCAGCAGCTTAGGGTGGGGGGATGAGCAGTTCTTC. Its protein product is CASSLGWGDEQFF.

The chain carries TRBV6-5 and TRBJ2-7, with D possibly TRBD1 on 6 matching bases. The CDR3 sequence is 14 residues long. The ends were cut back, 5 bases at V and 3 bases at J, with 14 bases in the middle. CDR1 is MNHEY, CDR2 SVGAGI, per germline. CDR3 nucleotide sequence: TGTGCCAGCAGTCCGCAACAGGGTGACTACGAGCAGTACTTC. This gives the protein CASSPQQGDYEQYF.

This clone was seen just once. The chain combines TRBV19 with TRBJ1-1; 11 positions match TRBD1. CDR1 and CDR2 from the germline V gene are LNHDA and SQIVND (reference sequence). Trimming removed 3 bases from V and 5 bases from J; junction bases left unmatched: 11. The CDR3 is 17 residues long. In nucleotides, the CDR3 is TGTGCCAGTAGTATGTATGGACAGGGGGCGAGGGGGACTGAAGCTTTCTTT. Translating it yields CASSMYGQGARGTEAFF. The whole variable domain, filled in from reference TRBV19 and TRBJ1-1, reads DGGITQSPKYLFRKEGQNVTLSCEQNLNHDAMYWYRQDPGQGLRLIYYSQIVNDFQKGDIAEGYSVSREKKESFPLTVTSAQKNPTAFYLCASSMYGQGARGTEAFFGQGTRLTVV.

In DNA, the CDR3 is TGTGCCAGCAGCCTACCACAGGGCGATGAGCAGTTCTTC. As protein: CASSLPQGDEQFF. This chain joins TRBV5-6 and TRBJ2-1, with D tentatively TRBD1 (6 bases). Germline V CDR1 and CDR2: SGHDT, YYEEEE. V was clipped by 4 bases and J by 8 bases, with 13 bases between them. CDR3 length: 13 amino acids.

The genes are TRBV18 and TRBJ2-2, with D unresolved. CDR1 KGHSH and CDR2 LQKENI come from the germline V gene. Between the trimmed V and J ends, which lost 3 bases and 7 bases, there was a span of 12 bases. There are 14 residues in the CDR3. CDR3 nucleotides: TGTGCCAGCTCACCCCTGAGCCTAGGCGGGGAGCTGTTTTTT. Translation gives CASSPLSLGGELFF.

V and J are TRBV7-8 and TRBJ2-7, with 9 positions matching TRBD1. This CDR3 spans 14 amino acids. V was pared by 6 bases and J by 4 bases, with 7 bases of the junction left unmatched. The germline V gene has CDR1 SGHVS and CDR2 FQNEAQ. For the CDR3, the DNA is TGTGCCAGCAGTTCAGGACAGGGGAAGTACGAGCAGTACTTC. Amino acid sequence: CASSSGQGKYEQYF.

The V call is TRBV5-6, the J call TRBJ2-2; the D gene is possibly TRBD2 (6 bases). This CDR3 has 17 residues. The V end lost 3 bases, the J end lost 1 base, and 16 bases lay between the germline ends. From germline, CDR1 is SGHDT and CDR2 YYEEEE. The CDR3 is CASSSRRGSLNTGELFF. The CDR3 DNA reads TGTGCCAGCAGCTCGAGGAGGGGATCCCTGAACACCGGGGAGCTGTTTTTT.

V is TRBV7-3 and J is TRBJ2-1; the D gene is possibly TRBD2 (6 bases). Germline assignment: CDR1 SGHTA and CDR2 FQGTGA. The CDR3 covers 15 residues. Trimming shortened V by 4 bases and J by 2 bases, and 12 bases separated the two germline ends. The CDR3 region is CASSSGGVPYNEQFF. CDR3 nucleotide sequence: TGTGCCAGCAGCTCCGGGGGAGTCCCCTACAATGAGCAGTTCTTC. The variable domain in full, with the rest retrieved from reference TRBV7-3 and TRBJ2-1, is GAGVSQTPSNKVTEKGKYVELRCDPISGHTALYWYRQSLGQGPEFLIYFQGTGAADDSGLPNDRFFAVRPEGSVSTLKIQRTERGDSAVYLCASSSGGVPYNEQFFGPGTRLTVL.

The J gene is TRBJ2-1, the V gene TRBV5-1, with 15 bases matching TRBD2. With V trimmed by 0 bases and J by 9 bases, 13 bases remained unmatched. Germline CDR1 reads SGHRS; CDR2 reads YFSETQ. The CDR3 has 19 residues. The CDR3 DNA follows: TGCGCCAGCAGCTTGGGCAGGACTAGCGGGGGGGCCGATAAGGTTGAGCAGTTCTTC. This translates into CASSLGRTSGGADKVEQFF. Using reference TRBV5-1 and TRBJ2-1 for the parts outside the CDR3, the full variable domain is KAGVTQTPRYLIKTRGQQVTLSCSPISGHRSVSWYQQTPGQGLQFLFEYFSETQRNKGNFPGRFSGRQFSNSRSEMNVSTLELGDSALYLCASSLGRTSGGADKVEQFFGPGTRLTVL.

Note on this clone: At one of its ends the junction is not consistent with the germline gene, which may arise from a read error. The CDR3 reads CSSSLRQSGGDSPLHF. CDR3 nucleotide sequence: TGTTCCAGCAGCTTACGACAGTCTGGCGGTGATTCACCCCTCCACTTT. The chain couples TRBV7-9 to TRBJ1-6; maybe TRBD1 (5 bases). From germline, CDR1 is SEHNR and CDR2 FQNEAQ (reference sequence). The CDR3 contains 16 residues.

The chain carries TRBV7-6 and TRBJ2-7, with 12 bases aligning to TRBD1. After removal of 0 bases from V and 5 bases from J, the junction contained 5 bases not matched to a gene. Germline V gene lookup returns CDR1 SGHVS and CDR2 FNYEAQ. The CDR3 length is 16 residues. For the CDR3, the DNA is TGTGCCAGCAGCTTAGCTGGGACAGGGGGCAAGAACGAGCAGTACTTC. It is translated as CASSLAGTGGKNEQYF.

The rearrangement links TRBV11-2 to TRBJ2-5; 8 bases match TRBD2. The CDR3 spans 17 residues. Germline V gene lookup returns CDR1 SGHAT and CDR2 FQNNGV. The ends lost 1 base at V and 0 bases at J; junction bases unmatched: 7. CDR3 sequence (DNA): TGTGCCAGCAGCTTAGGACGGGGGGGAATACACCAAGAGACCCAGTACTTC. It yields the protein CASSLGRGGIHQETQYF.

As for this clone: Other nucleotide sequences from this sample produce the same CDR3. The rearrangement uses TRBV27 and TRBJ2-2; maybe TRBD1 (5 bases). CDR1 is MNHEY and CDR2 is SMNVEV in the germline V gene (reference sequence). Trimming left V 7 bases short and J 5 bases short, with 8 bases between. This CDR3 has 12 residues. CDR3 bases: TGTGCCAGCACAGGGTTTACCGGGGAGCTGTTTTTT. Its protein is CASTGFTGELFF.

The chain is built from TRBV28 and TRBJ1-1, with 7 bases identical to TRBD1. Germline V gene data show CDR1 as MDHEN and CDR2 as SYDVKM. The length of the CDR3 is 16 residues. J gave up 3 bases and V 6 bases, and 13 bases lay outside the gene matches. CDR3 region: CASRQDRRLHYTEAFF. CDR3 in DNA: TGTGCCAGCAGACAGGACAGGAGACTCCATTACACTGAAGCTTTCTTT.

In DNA, the CDR3 is TGTGCCATCAGTACCGGGAGAACCTACAATGAGCAGTTCTTC. Protein: CAISTGRTYNEQFF. This chain connects TRBV10-3 to TRBJ2-1; D may be TRBD2 (6 bases). The germline CDR1 and CDR2 sequences are ENHRY and SYGVKD. This CDR3 contains 14 residues. V lost 5 bases and J lost 2, with 10 bases in between.

This rearrangement joins TRBV29-1 to TRBJ2-1, with 9 bases aligning to TRBD1. Germline V gives CDR1 SQVTM, CDR2 ANQGSEA. The CDR3 is made up of 13 amino acids. J gave up 9 bases and V 2 bases, and 5 bases lay outside the gene matches. The CDR3 loop is CSVESLTGGEQFF. CDR3 coding DNA: TGCAGCGTTGAATCCCTGACAGGGGGTGAGCAGTTCTTC.

The chain combines TRBV19 with TRBJ1-1; tentatively, D is TRBD1 (5 bases). The length of the CDR3 is 17 residues. Germline V gene data show CDR1 as LNHDA and CDR2 as SQIVND (reference sequence). V lost 5 bases to trimming and J lost 1 base, with 20 bases between them. The CDR3 loop is CASSPNTGTRRNTEAFF. The CDR3 DNA reads TGTGCCAGTAGTCCCAACACAGGCACGAGAAGGAACACTGAAGCTTTCTTT.

The chain has TRBV5-1 and TRBJ2-5, with D tentatively TRBD2 (6 bases). V lost 2 bases and J lost 5, with 13 bases in between. CDR1 is SGHRS, CDR2 YFSETQ, per germline. The CDR3 is made up of 14 amino acids. The CDR3 is CASSFRLGPETQYF. CDR3 DNA: TGCGCCAGCAGCTTTAGACTAGGCCCCGAGACCCAGTACTTC.

The chain joins TRBV5-1 to TRBJ2-7, with 8 bases aligning to TRBD1. V dropped 4 bases and J dropped 2; count of bases not matched to a gene: 8. This CDR3 comprises 15 residues. Germline-derived CDR1 and CDR2 are SGHRS and YFSETQ. The CDR3 bases are TGCGCCAGCAGCCGGGTGCCGACAGGGGCCTACGAGCAGTACTTC. Amino acid sequence: CASSRVPTGAYEQYF.

This clone has just one count. V usage is TRBV2 and J usage is TRBJ2-7; 7 bases fit TRBD1. The germline CDR1 and CDR2 sequences are SNHLY and FYNNEI. The CDR3 runs to 16 residues. With V trimmed by 1 base and J by 4 bases, 10 bases remained unmatched. The CDR3 bases are TGTGCCAGCAGTGAAGAGCACGCAGGGGGTGGGTACGAGCAGTACTTC. Translating it yields CASSEEHAGGGYEQYF.

This clone was found once. V and J are TRBV15 and TRBJ2-7; 13 bases align to TRBD2. V shed 3 bases, J shed 2 bases, and the junction held 7 bases outside the gene matches. Germline CDR1 LNHNV, CDR2 YYDKDF (reference sequence). This CDR3 contains 17 residues. The CDR3 loop is CATSSPGTSGITYEQYF. The CDR3 region has the DNA TGTGCCACCAGCAGCCCCGGGACTAGCGGGATCACCTACGAGCAGTACTTC.

The V call is TRBV5-1, the J call TRBJ2-1; 8 nucleotides align to TRBD2. This CDR3 is built from 15 residues. Germline V lookup: CDR1 SGHRS, CDR2 YFSETQ. After removal of 4 bases from V and 0 bases from J, the junction contained 3 bases not matched to a gene. Here the CDR3 DNA reads TGCGCCAGCAGCGTCGGGGGGGCCTCCTACAATGAGCAGTTCTTC. Protein sequence: CASSVGGASYNEQFF.

The chain is built from TRBV6-1 and TRBJ1-1, with D tentatively TRBD1 (5 bases). The CDR3 runs 13 residues. Germline values: CDR1 MNHNS, CDR2 SASEGT. V lost 7 bases and J 7 bases, leaving 16 bases between the germline ends. CDR3 loop: CASTLSGLIEAFF. The CDR3 coding sequence is TGTGCCAGCACCTTATCAGGGTTGATTGAAGCTTTCTTT.

The chain combines TRBV2 with TRBJ1-3, with 8 bases lining up with TRBD1. Looked up from germline, CDR1 is SNHLY and CDR2 is FYNNEI. V lost 5 bases to trimming and J lost 2 bases; unmatched junction nucleotides: 2. The CDR3 contains 14 residues. For the CDR3, the DNA is TGTGCCAGCAGTTGGACAGGGACTGGAAACACCATATATTTT. It is translated as CASSWTGTGNTIYF.

This CDR3 is CSAAQGAEAFF. The CDR3 region has the DNA TGCAGTGCCGCACAGGGGGCTGAAGCTTTCTTT. The rearrangement links TRBV20-1 to TRBJ1-1, with 8 bases aligning to TRBD1. The CDR3 loop spans 11 amino acids. J was trimmed by 6 bases and V by 6 bases; bases with no gene match: 3. In germline, CDR1 is DFQATT, CDR2 SNEGSKA (reference sequence).

The J gene is TRBJ1-1, the V gene TRBV28, with D maybe TRBD1 (6 bases). The V end was cut by 3 bases, the J end by 4 bases, with 18 bases between. The CDR3 runs to 16 residues. Germline values: CDR1 MDHEN, CDR2 SYDVKM. The CDR3 region has the DNA TGTGCCAGCAGTTTGAGATCCTGGGGGCTCCCCACTGAAGCTTTCTTT. Translating gives CASSLRSWGLPTEAFF.

This sequence joins TRBV27 and TRBJ2-2, with 8 positions matching TRBD2. Germline loops: CDR1 MNHEY, CDR2 SMNVEV (reference sequence). With V trimmed by 4 bases and J by 5 bases, 3 bases remained unmatched. The CDR3 is 14 residues long. The DNA of the CDR3 is TGTGCCAGCAGTTCCCGCGGGGGGACCGGGGAGCTGTTTTTT. It translates to CASSSRGGTGELFF.

On this clone: Different DNA sequences within this sample yield the same CDR3. The rearrangement links TRBV18 to TRBJ2-6, with TRBD1 matching over 10 bases. The germline CDR1 and CDR2 sequences are KGHSH and LQKENI. Trimming removed 1 base from V and 1 base from J; junction bases left unmatched: 4. The CDR3 is made up of 18 amino acids. The CDR3 sequence is CASSPRQGAKSGANVLTF. The CDR3 DNA reads as TGTGCCAGCTCACCACGACAGGGGGCCAAGTCTGGGGCCAACGTCCTGACTTTC. Full variable domain (remainder filled in from reference TRBV18 and TRBJ2-6): NAGVMQNPRHLVRRRGQEARLRCSPMKGHSHVYWYRQLPEEGLKFMVYLQKENIIDESGMPKERFSAEFPKEGPSILRIQQVVRGDSAAYFCASSPRQGAKSGANVLTFGAGSRLTVL.

Worth noting for this clone: An end of the junction differs from the germline gene, which may be a read error. The chain employs TRBV11-3 and TRBJ2-2, with D perhaps TRBD2 (6 bases). Germline V gene data show CDR1 as SGHNT and CDR2 as YENEEA. This CDR3 spans 13 amino acids. CDR3 sequence reads: CASSPPRGRGAVF. In nucleotides, the CDR3 is TGTGCCAGCAGCCCTCCGAGAGGGCGGGGAGCTGTTTTT.

The chain recombines TRBV29-1 with TRBJ2-5, with a weak D call TRBD1 (6 bases). The DNA end lines up better with TRBJ2-7; the J call may be wrong. The CDR3 length is 11 residues. Germline assignment: CDR1 SQVTM and CDR2 ANQGSEA. DNA of the CDR3: TGCAGCGTGGGTGGACAGTACGAGCAGTACTTC. This encodes CSVGGQYEQYF.

The chain joins TRBV10-1 to TRBJ2-7; D possibly corresponds to TRBD2 (5 bases). This CDR3 has 14 amino acids. The ends were cut back, 1 base at V and 5 bases at J, with 12 bases in the middle. CDR1 and CDR2 (germline): WNHNN, SYGVQD (reference sequence). The CDR3 loop reads CASSELTGSHEQYF. The DNA of the CDR3 is TGCGCCAGCAGTGAGTTGACGGGGTCCCACGAGCAGTACTTC.

This rearrangement joins TRBV30 to TRBJ1-2; possible D gene TRBD1, 5 bases. V was pared by 2 bases and J by 6 bases, with 10 bases between. From germline, CDR1 is GTSNPN and CDR2 SVGIG (reference sequence). This CDR3 comprises 12 residues. The chain's CDR3 is CAWSPREDGYTF. CDR3 DNA sequence: TGTGCCTGGAGTCCCAGGGAGGATGGCTACACCTTC.